The sequence of this T cell receptor (beta chain) was determined in a study of shared clonotypes between healthy human individuals. Study background: Three CD4 naive, three CD4 memory, two CD8 naive and one CD8 memory plate were used per donor.

The V gene lost 4 bases and the J gene lost 0 bases, with 13 bases spanning the gap. Germline-derived CDR1 and CDR2 are SGHVS and FNYEAQ. The CDR3 spans 16 residues. In the sorted-subset replicate PCRs, 200 ng DNA, around 32,000 T cell genomes, was used. Using immunoSEQ multiplex PCR, the repertoire was profiled, and TCRdb retains in-frame clones only, with some absent. The table lists over 300,000 clones, roughly 84% of them singletons. The V and J genes are TRBV7-6 and TRBJ1-5; the D gene is possibly TRBD1 (5 bases). The source is a man between 18 and 35 years old in good health. The sequencing input was memory CD8+ T cells sorted from blood. Documented subset: CD45RO+ cells pooled with CCR7-negative TemRA cells. In DNA form, the CDR3 reads TGTGCCAGCAGCTCCTCAGGGCGGGGTAGCAATCAGCCCCAGCATTTT. Amino acid sequence: CASSSSGRGSNQPQHF. The full variable domain, its missing parts supplied by reference TRBV7-6 and TRBJ1-5, is GAGVSQSPRYKVTKRGQDVALRCDPISGHVSLYWYRQALGQGPEFLTYFNYEAQQDKSGLPNDRFSAERPEGSISTLTIQRTEQRDSAMYRCASSSSGRGSNQPQHFGDGTRLSIL.